A selection of T cell receptor beta chains follows, all from one sample in a study of cytomegalovirus exposure and HLA in healthy donors. Using immunoSEQ multiplex PCR, the repertoire was profiled, and TCRdb retains in-frame clones only, with some absent. The table includes 130,000 to 150,000 clones, about 79% detected once. Source material: PBMCs. The receptors originated from a man aged 35-49 years in good health and CMV-seropositive. Both conserved end residues are part of each CDR3. A D gene is named only where the DNA matches it firmly. Clone size is not always given. Where it is, it says once, few, many or a class for expanded clones.

CDR3nt,CDR3aa,j_gene,v_gene,abundance,d_gene
TGTGCCAGTAGCAAACAGGAAACTAACTATGGCTACACCTTC,CASSKQETNYGYTF,TRBJ1-2,TRBV19,NA,NA
TGTGCCAGCAGTGACTCGGGGTGTCTAGCGGGGGTTCCCTGCGAGCAGTACTTC,CASSDSGCLAGVPCEQYF,TRBJ2-7,TRBV6-4,NA,TRBD2
TGTGCCAGCGGGAGGGCTTCTAACTACAATGAGCAGTTCTTC,CASGRASNYNEQFF,TRBJ2-1,TRBV9,NA,TRBD2
TGTGCCAGCAGCTTGAGGGTCGACAGGGCTAATGAAAAACTGTTTTTT,CASSLRVDRANEKLFF,TRBJ1-4,TRBV7-9,NA,TRBD1
TGTGCCAGCAGCCGGGGCCAGGGGGTAAATTCACCCCTCCACTTT,CASSRGQGVNSPLHF,TRBJ1-6,TRBV7-9,NA,TRBD1
TGTGCCAGCAGTGAAACACAGGGGGCAATCTACGAGCAGTACTTC,CASSETQGAIYEQYF,TRBJ2-7,TRBV2,NA,TRBD1
TGTGCCAGCAGCTTGGCGGGACTGGGGACCTACGAGCAGTACTTC,CASSLAGLGTYEQYF,TRBJ2-7,TRBV5-4,NA,NA
TGTGCCAGCAGCTCCCGACAGGGAAGCACTGAAGCTTTCTTT,CASSSRQGSTEAFF,TRBJ1-1,TRBV5-4,NA,TRBD1
TGTGCCAGCAGCTTAGGGGGACTAGCGGGAGGAAGCTCCTACAATGAGCAGTTCTTC,CASSLGGLAGGSSYNEQFF,TRBJ2-1,TRBV7-8,NA,TRBD2
TGTGCCAGTAGTATCGCAAGACAGGCCCTCTATGGCTACACCTTC,CASSIARQALYGYTF,TRBJ1-2,TRBV19,NA,NA
TGTGCCAGCAGACTAGCGGGGGGGCGTGGAGAGACCCAGTACTTC,CASRLAGGRGETQYF,TRBJ2-5,TRBV2,NA,TRBD2
TGCGCCAGCAGCACGGGGACAGCCTACGAGCAGTACTTC,CASSTGTAYEQYF,TRBJ2-7,TRBV5-1,NA,TRBD1
TGTGCCAGCAGCCATAGGGTGGGGGCCAGGAACACTGAAGCTTTCTTT,CASSHRVGARNTEAFF,TRBJ1-1,TRBV7-6,NA,NA
TGTGCCAGCAGCTTAGACCCCGTGGGAGGCTACGAGCAGTACTTC,CASSLDPVGGYEQYF,TRBJ2-7,TRBV11-2,NA,NA
TGTGCCACTCGCAAGGGGCTCTCGGGAGAGACCCAGTACTTC,CATRKGLSGETQYF,TRBJ2-5,TRBV19,NA,NA
TGCGCCAGCAGTCGACCGACAGAAAATTCACCCCTCCACTTT,CASSRPTENSPLHF,TRBJ1-6,TRBV23-1,NA,NA
TGTGCCAGTAGCCGGACAGGTTCTAACTATGGCTACACCTTC,CASSRTGSNYGYTF,TRBJ1-2,TRBV19,once,TRBD1
TGTGCCATCAGCCCAGGGCCCAGGAGCTCCTACGAGCAGTACTTC,CAISPGPRSSYEQYF,TRBJ2-7,TRBV10-3,NA,NA
TGTGCCTGGAGTTCTCTGCGGAACACTGAAGCTTTCTTT,CAWSSLRNTEAFF,TRBJ1-1,TRBV30,NA,NA
TGTTCCAGCAGCTTCCGTACAGGGGAGAACACTGAAGCTTTCTTT,CSSSFRTGENTEAFF,TRBJ1-1,TRBV7-9,few,TRBD1
TGCGCCAGCAGCCATCAAGCGGAGCAGTACTTC,CASSHQAEQYF,TRBJ2-7,TRBV5-1,NA,NA
TGTGCCAGCTCACTGGGGGGGGCCCCTCCCTACGAGCAGTACTTC,CASSLGGAPPYEQYF,TRBJ2-7,TRBV18,NA,NA
TGTGCCAGCAGACCGACAGGGGCCTACGAGCAGTACTTC,CASRPTGAYEQYF,TRBJ2-7,TRBV6-5,NA,TRBD1
TGTGCCAGTAGTCCCTCTAGCGCTAGCTCCTACAATGAGCAGTTCTTC,CASSPSSASSYNEQFF,TRBJ2-1,TRBV19,NA,NA
TGTGCCAGCAGCACGGGACTAGCGGGAGAGACCCAGTACTTC,CASSTGLAGETQYF,TRBJ2-5,TRBV7-6,NA,TRBD2
TGTGCCAGCAGTTACTCGTCGGGAGGAGGGACTGAAGCTTTCTTT,CASSYSSGGGTEAFF,TRBJ1-1,TRBV6-5,NA,NA
TGTGCCAGCAGTGGGACAGGGGATAATTCACCCCTCCACTTT,CASSGTGDNSPLHF,TRBJ1-6,TRBV2,NA,TRBD1
TGTGCCAGCTCACCAGGGTCTAGAGGTCACGAGCAGTACTTC,CASSPGSRGHEQYF,TRBJ2-7,TRBV18,NA,NA
TGCGCCAGCGGTACACAGGGGGGACTGACAAACACTGAAGCTTTCTTT,CASGTQGGLTNTEAFF,TRBJ1-1,TRBV5-1,NA,TRBD1
TGCAGCGTCAGGGGACAGGTGAGAATGGGGGCTTTCTTT,CSVRGQVRMGAFF,TRBJ1-1,TRBV29-1,NA,TRBD1
TGTGCCAGCAACCTACCCCCGGGACGGGAGAACTACAATGAGCAGTTCTTC,CASNLPPGRENYNEQFF,TRBJ2-1,TRBV7-6,NA,NA
TGTGCCAGCAGTTATAGACTAGAGAGCTCCTACAATGAGCAGTTCTTC,CASSYRLESSYNEQFF,TRBJ2-1,TRBV6-6,NA,NA
TGTGCCAGCGCCCCGGGGATGGGCTGGGGCTACACCTTC,CASAPGMGWGYTF,TRBJ1-2,TRBV25-1,NA,NA
TGTGCCAGCTCACCTCTAGCCCAAGAGATATACAATGAGCAGTTCTTC,CASSPLAQEIYNEQFF,TRBJ2-1,TRBV18,NA,NA
TGTGCCAGCAGTTTAAGTGGAGAAGGCTATGGCTACACCTTC,CASSLSGEGYGYTF,TRBJ1-2,TRBV27,NA,NA
TGTGCCAGCAGTTTCCGGAGGGGACAGGGTGACACTGAAGCTTTCTTT,CASSFRRGQGDTEAFF,TRBJ1-1,TRBV27,NA,TRBD1
TGTGCCAGCTCACCACCGGGAGTAAACACCGGGGAGCTGTTTTTT,CASSPPGVNTGELFF,TRBJ2-2,TRBV18,NA,NA
TGCGCCAGCAGCCAAGATTCCGTGGGGGGAAGCTCCTATAATTCACCCCTCCACTTT,CASSQDSVGGSSYNSPLHF,TRBJ1-6,TRBV4-1,NA,NA
TGTGCCAGCAGCTTGCGGGGGGTTGTATCCTACAATGAGCAGTTCTTC,CASSLRGVVSYNEQFF,TRBJ2-1,TRBV7-2,NA,TRBD2
TGTTCCAGCAGCGGACTATTAGATGAGCAGTACTTC,CSSSGLLDEQYF,TRBJ2-7,TRBV7-9,NA,NA
TGTGCCAGCAGTTACAGGGACAGAAGCACAGATACGCAGTATTTT,CASSYRDRSTDTQYF,TRBJ2-3,TRBV6-5,NA,TRBD1
TGTGCCAGCAGTTCCCAGGGGCGAGGCACTGAAGCTTTCTTT,CASSSQGRGTEAFF,TRBJ1-1,TRBV6-6,NA,NA
TGCGCCAGCAGCTTAGTCGGGACAGGGGAGGAGACCCAGTACTTC,CASSLVGTGEETQYF,TRBJ2-5,TRBV5-1,NA,TRBD1
TGTGCCAGCAGCACAGGGGTATTGGGCAATCAGCCCCAGCATTTT,CASSTGVLGNQPQHF,TRBJ1-5,TRBV7-2,NA,TRBD1
TGTGCCATCAGTGATGCCCTAGGCACAGATACGCAGTATTTT,CAISDALGTDTQYF,TRBJ2-3,TRBV10-3,NA,NA
TGTGCCAGAAGACCAAACTGGCGGGAGGGCCTAAAAGGGGAGCTGTTTTTT,CARRPNWREGLKGELFF,TRBJ2-2,TRBV6-4,NA,TRBD2
TGTGCCAGCTCACCATTGACAGGGGATGGCTACACCTTC,CASSPLTGDGYTF,TRBJ1-2,TRBV18,NA,TRBD1
TGTGCCAGCAGGGGACTGACAGCCCAAGAGACCCAGTACTTC,CASRGLTAQETQYF,TRBJ2-5,TRBV6-5,NA,NA
TGTGCCAGCAGTTCCTTCGGGGGACCTTCACCCCTCCACTTT,CASSSFGGPSPLHF,TRBJ1-6,TRBV27,NA,NA
TGCGCCAGCAGCTTGGCGGGAGGGGTTGAGCAGTACTTC,CASSLAGGVEQYF,TRBJ2-7,TRBV5-1,NA,TRBD2
TGCGCCAGCAGCGGGACAGGGGGCGGAACGAGTGGAGACACTGAAGCTTTCTTT,CASSGTGGGTSGDTEAFF,TRBJ1-1,TRBV5-1,NA,TRBD1
TGTGCCAGCAGCACACAGGGGGCGCTAAACGAGCAGTACTTC,CASSTQGALNEQYF,TRBJ2-7,TRBV7-9,NA,TRBD1
TGTGCCAGCAGCGCTTTATGGGAGGCCGATAGTGGCTACACCTTC,CASSALWEADSGYTF,TRBJ1-2,TRBV9,NA,NA
TGTGCCAGCAGTGAAGATCTGAAGCGGGTAGGACAAGAGACCCAGTACTTC,CASSEDLKRVGQETQYF,TRBJ2-5,TRBV25-1,NA,NA
TGCGCCAGCAGCCAAGGGACAGGGGGCGGCGAGCAGTACTTC,CASSQGTGGGEQYF,TRBJ2-7,TRBV4-3,NA,TRBD1
TGTGCCAGCAGCTTGTTACTGCTCGGGGAGCTGTTTTTT,CASSLLLLGELFF,TRBJ2-2,TRBV5-6,NA,NA
TGCGCCAGCAGCTTGGCACTAGCGGGGCCCGGGGAGCTGTTTTTT,CASSLALAGPGELFF,TRBJ2-2,TRBV5-1,few,TRBD2
TGTGCCAGTAGTTCCCCGGGACTTCGCACCGGGGAGCTGTTTTTT,CASSSPGLRTGELFF,TRBJ2-2,TRBV19,NA,NA
TGTGCCAGCAGCCGCGACTATAATGAGCAGTTCTTC,CASSRDYNEQFF,TRBJ2-1,TRBV11-3,NA,NA